These T cell receptor beta chains were read from a single sample in a study of cytomegalovirus exposure and HLA in healthy donors. Assay used: immunoSEQ multiplex PCR; TCRdb lists only in-frame clones, some missing. The sample has roughly 63,000 clones; 75% are singletons. Sequenced material: PBMCs. Receptor source: a woman aged 40 to 49 in good health and CMV-seropositive. CDR3s include the opening cysteine and the closing phenylalanine or tryptophan. A D gene is named only where the DNA matches it firmly. Size is stated for part of the rows, as once, few or many counts, or as a class when the clone is expanded.

V,J,D,size,CDR3,DNA
TRBV5-5,TRBJ2-1,-,-,CASSLETGQRNEQFF,TGTGCCAGCAGCTTGGAAACAGGGCAAAGGAATGAGCAGTTCTTC
TRBV27,TRBJ2-7,TRBD1,-,CASSPTGGYRDEQYF,TGTGCCAGCAGTCCTACAGGGGGCTATCGGGACGAGCAGTACTTC
TRBV6-1,TRBJ2-3,TRBD2,few,CASSSGGASADTQYF,TGTGCCAGCAGCTCGGGGGGGGCTTCAGCAGATACGCAGTATTTT
TRBV28,TRBJ2-7,-,-,CASSLSLGYEQYF,TGTGCCAGCAGTTTATCCCTAGGATACGAGCAGTACTTC
TRBV7-9,TRBJ2-7,-,once,CASSLEQVGSYEQYF,TGTGCCAGCAGCTTAGAGCAGGTGGGGAGCTACGAGCAGTACTTC
TRBV30,TRBJ1-1,TRBD1,-,CAWGTARNTEAFF,TGTGCCTGGGGGACAGCAAGGAACACTGAAGCTTTCTTT
TRBV7-9,TRBJ2-1,TRBD2,-,CASSPFRTSGGYNEQFF,TGTGCCAGCAGCCCCTTCCGGACTAGCGGCGGATACAATGAGCAGTTCTTC
TRBV9,TRBJ2-7,-,-,CASSVGRGGDEQYF,TGTGCCAGCAGCGTAGGAAGAGGGGGGGACGAGCAGTACTTC
TRBV5-1,TRBJ2-7,TRBD2,few,CASSSSAGLSYEQYF,TGCGCCAGCAGCTCCTCAGCGGGGCTCTCCTACGAGCAGTACTTC
TRBV5-6,TRBJ1-2,-,-,CANRPAGGGYGYTF,TGTGCCAACAGGCCAGCCGGGGGGGGCTATGGCTACACCTTC
TRBV9,TRBJ1-3,-,-,CASSVGGGSGNTIYF,TGTGCCAGCAGCGTAGGGGGGGGCTCTGGAAACACCATATATTTT
TRBV4-1,TRBJ2-7,TRBD2,-,CASSLRAGGYEQYF,TGCGCCAGCAGCCTCCGGGCGGGAGGGTACGAGCAGTACTTC
TRBV9,TRBJ2-2,TRBD2,-,CASSGRLATTGELFF,TGTGCCAGCAGCGGACGACTAGCTACCACCGGGGAGCTGTTTTTT
TRBV19,TRBJ1-6,TRBD1,-,CASSRPPGQSSYNSPLHF,TGTGCCAGTAGTAGACCCCCGGGACAGAGCTCCTATAATTCACCCCTCCACTTT
TRBV29-1,TRBJ1-1,-,-,CSVEDQRVREAFF,TGCAGCGTTGAAGATCAGCGGGTTAGGGAAGCTTTCTTT
TRBV6-5,TRBJ1-5,-,-,CASRRQASNQPQHF,TGTGCCAGCAGGCGACAGGCTAGCAATCAGCCCCAGCATTTT
TRBV5-1,TRBJ2-5,-,once,CASSFVGKSSETQYF,TGCGCCAGCAGCTTTGTCGGGAAGAGTTCGGAGACCCAGTACTTC
TRBV19,TRBJ1-5,-,-,CASSTRGSNQPQHF,TGTGCCAGTAGTACCAGGGGTAGCAATCAGCCCCAGCATTTT
TRBV29-1,TRBJ2-3,-,-,CSVEPRTDTDTQYF,TGCAGCGTTGAACCCCGGACAGACACAGATACGCAGTATTTT
TRBV12-5,TRBJ1-1,-,few,CASGPRQERAFF,TGTGCTAGTGGTCCCCGACAGGAAAGAGCTTTCTTT
TRBV7-9,TRBJ2-1,-,-,CSSSLALGWGTKSYNEQFF,TGTTCCAGCAGCTTAGCGTTGGGGTGGGGCACAAAATCCTACAATGAGCAGTTCTTC
TRBV18,TRBJ2-2,-,-,CASSPTRDCSNTGELFF,TGTGCCAGCTCACCTACGAGGGACTGCTCGAACACCGGGGAGCTGTTTTTT
TRBV7-8,TRBJ1-3,TRBD1,-,CASSGDRGNTIYF,TGTGCCAGCAGCGGGGACAGGGGAAACACCATATATTTT
TRBV29-1,TRBJ2-2,-,-,CSVQQVERELFF,TGCAGCGTTCAACAGGTGGAGAGGGAGCTGTTTTTT
TRBV7-2,TRBJ2-6,-,-,CASSNKAGANVLTF,TGTGCCAGCAGCAACAAAGCGGGGGCCAACGTCCTGACTTTC
TRBV6-5,TRBJ1-1,TRBD1,few,CASSLNRGVGEAFF,TGTGCCAGCAGTTTGAACAGGGGAGTTGGTGAAGCTTTCTTT
TRBV6-1,TRBJ2-3,-,-,CASSEAGGSDTQYF,TGTGCCAGCAGTGAGGCGGGTGGGTCAGATACGCAGTATTTT
TRBV6-6,TRBJ1-6,TRBD1,-,CASSRQGPNSPLHF,TGTGCCAGCAGCCGACAGGGCCCTAATTCACCCCTCCACTTT
TRBV5-4,TRBJ2-7,-,-,CASSLYGVYEQYF,TGTGCCAGCAGCTTGTACGGGGTGTACGAGCAGTACTTC
TRBV4-3,TRBJ2-4,-,-,CASSPAYRSRAKNIQYF,TGCGCCAGCAGCCCAGCTTACAGGTCGCGAGCCAAAAACATTCAGTACTTC
TRBV4-1,TRBJ1-1,TRBD1,-,CASSQEVGQGGTEAFF,TGCGCCAGCAGCCAAGAAGTGGGACAGGGAGGTACTGAAGCTTTCTTT
TRBV18,TRBJ1-2,-,-,CASSTSQVGMGYGYTF,TGTGCCAGCTCAACCTCTCAGGTCGGGATGGGCTATGGCTACACCTTC
TRBV27,TRBJ1-1,TRBD1,-,CASGQQGYTEAFF,TGTGCCAGCGGACAACAGGGGTACACTGAAGCTTTCTTT